These 29 T cell receptor beta chains originate from one sample sequenced in a study of T cell changes during pregnancy in multiple sclerosis. TCRdb keeps only in-frame clones here, not all; method: immunoSEQ multiplex PCR. The data hold about 100,000 clones, with around 93% observed a single time. The sample here was peripheral blood, taken before pregnancy. These receptors were taken from a female donor with multiple sclerosis, enrolled in a pregnancy study.

The genes are TRBV18 and TRBJ2-7; 13 nucleotides align to TRBD2. Unmatched junction bases numbered 8, after V lost 3 bases and J lost 6 bases. Looked up from germline, CDR1 is KGHSH and CDR2 is LQKENI. CDR3 length: 16 amino acids. The chain's CDR3 is CASSPRTSGSGSEQYF. The CDR3 nucleotides are TGTGCCAGCTCACCGCGGACTAGCGGGAGTGGAAGCGAGCAGTACTTC. Filled out from reference TRBV18 and TRBJ2-7, the complete variable domain reads NAGVMQNPRHLVRRRGQEARLRCSPMKGHSHVYWYRQLPEEGLKFMVYLQKENIIDESGMPKERFSAEFPKEGPSILRIQQVVRGDSAAYFCASSPRTSGSGSEQYFGPGTRLTVT.

J is TRBJ2-5 and V is TRBV7-2; possible D gene TRBD1, 5 bases. Trimming stripped 4 bases from V and 0 bases from J, with 15 bases between. The CDR3 length is 16 residues. CDR1 is SGHTA, CDR2 FQGNSA, per germline. The CDR3 reads CASSSSGILYQETQYF. The CDR3 DNA reads TGTGCCAGCAGCTCATCAGGGATACTGTACCAAGAGACCCAGTACTTC.

The chain carries TRBV4-2 and TRBJ2-1; the match to TRBD2 covers 8 bases. Germline V gene data show CDR1 as LGHNA and CDR2 as YNFKEQ. This CDR3 spans 21 amino acids. The junction had 22 bases not matched to a gene; V was cut back by 1 base and J by 5 bases. The CDR3 DNA reads TGTGCCAGCAGCCAAGCTTTTCGAACGTTAACTAGCGGACTGGTTAACAATGAGCAGTTCTTC. Its translation: CASSQAFRTLTSGLVNNEQFF.

The chain carries TRBV29-1 and TRBJ2-6; 11 positions agree with TRBD1. Per the germline V gene, CDR1 is SQVTM and CDR2 is ANQGSEA. Losses at the gene ends were 6 bases for V and 4 bases for J; bases not matched to a gene: 5. The CDR3 has 15 amino acids. DNA of the CDR3: TGCAGCGTCGGACAGGGGGCGGCCGGGGCCAACGTCCTGACTTTC. Its translation is CSVGQGAAGANVLTF.

This chain joins TRBV2 and TRBJ2-6, with D hard to call. The V gene lost 2 bases and the J gene lost 4 bases, with 6 bases spanning the gap. The CDR3 spans 14 residues. CDR1 SNHLY and CDR2 FYNNEI come from the germline V gene. The CDR3 coding sequence is TGTGCCAGCAGTGAAAGCTCCGGGGCCAACGTCCTGACTTTC. It encodes CASSESSGANVLTF.

The V gene is TRBV19, the J gene TRBJ1-2; D call uncertain. Trimming took 3 bases from V and 2 from J, leaving 7 bases between them. CDR3 length: 13 residues. Germline V lookup: CDR1 LNHDA, CDR2 SQIVND (reference sequence). The chain's CDR3 is CASSMRGNYGYTF. The CDR3, as DNA: TGTGCCAGTAGTATGCGAGGGAACTATGGCTACACCTTC.

This chain links TRBV6-6 with TRBJ1-4, with a weak D call TRBD1 (5 bases). The V gene lost 5 bases and the J gene lost 8 bases, with 21 bases spanning the gap. Germline CDR1 reads MNHNY; CDR2 reads SVGAGI (reference sequence). This CDR3 contains 16 residues. The CDR3 protein is CASSRGRETVTEKLFF. CDR3 bases: TGTGCCAGCAGTCGCGGGAGAGAGACAGTGACCGAAAAACTGTTTTTT.

The chain combines TRBV15 with TRBJ2-7; D unresolved. The CDR3 has 15 residues. The germline V gene encodes CDR1 LNHNV and CDR2 YYDKDF (reference sequence). Deletions cut 0 bases from V and 4 bases from J, with 13 bases between. CDR3 bases: TGTGCCACCAGCAGAGATCGCGGCTTGGCTTACGAGCAGTACTTC. Its protein product is CATSRDRGLAYEQYF.

The gene calls are TRBV13 and TRBJ2-7, with a tentative D call TRBD2 (5 bases). The CDR3 has 15 residues. CDR1 is PRHDT, CDR2 FYEKMQ, per germline (reference sequence). V was cut by 1 base and J by 2 bases, with 12 bases left in between. In nucleotides, the CDR3 is TGTGCCAGCAGCTTAGCGGGAAGTAGTCCCTACGAGCAGTACTTC. Translated: CASSLAGSSPYEQYF.

The chain joins TRBV19 to TRBJ2-7, with D unclear. V gave up 5 bases and J gave up 4 bases, with 12 bases separating them. CDR3 length: 13 amino acids. The germline gives CDR1 LNHDA, CDR2 SQIVND (reference sequence). The CDR3 region has the DNA TGTGCCAGTAGTTTTCCAGGAAAATACGAGCAGTACTTC. The encoded protein is CASSFPGKYEQYF.

V and J are TRBV4-1 and TRBJ2-1, with 9 bases fitting TRBD2. J was trimmed by 2 bases and V by 0 bases; bases with no gene match: 2. The CDR3 has 16 residues. Germline loops: CDR1 MGHRA, CDR2 YSYEKL. The CDR3 reads CASSQDGGRAYNEQFF. CDR3 bases: TGCGCCAGCAGCCAAGATGGCGGGAGGGCCTACAATGAGCAGTTCTTC.

The J gene is TRBJ2-1, the V gene TRBV6-5; 10 bases align to TRBD2. The CDR3 spans 16 residues. Trimming removed 4 bases from V and 5 bases from J; junction bases left unmatched: 8. Germline assignment: CDR1 MNHEY and CDR2 SVGAGI. The CDR3 DNA reads TGTGCCAGCAGTTCCAATCTAGCGGGAGCCAACAATGAGCAGTTCTTC. Its protein product is CASSSNLAGANNEQFF.

For the CDR3, the DNA is TGTGCCTGGAGTGCAGATACCGGGGAGCTGTTTTTT. Translation: CAWSADTGELFF. The chain links TRBV30 to TRBJ2-2; D gene unclear. Trimming removed 1 base at V and 5 bases at J, with 5 bases between. The CDR3 has 12 residues. From germline, CDR1 is GTSNPN and CDR2 SVGIG (reference sequence).

This chain uses TRBV7-2 with TRBJ2-3; TRBD2 aligns across 12 bases. Germline assignment: CDR1 SGHTA and CDR2 FQGNSA. J gave up 11 bases and V 4 bases, and 4 bases lay outside the gene matches. The CDR3 extends over 13 amino acids. The CDR3 reads CASSSRTSGVQYF. The CDR3 region has the DNA TGTGCCAGCAGCTCCCGGACTAGCGGGGTGCAGTATTTT.

This clone is a singleton in its sample. The chain carries TRBV18 and TRBJ2-1, with a possible D match to TRBD2 (6 bases). V gave up 3 bases and J gave up 3 bases, with 12 bases separating them. From germline, CDR1 is KGHSH and CDR2 LQKENI. The CDR3 length is 15 residues. CDR3 nucleotide sequence: TGTGCCAGCTCACCTAGATCGGGGGTCTACAATGAGCAGTTCTTC. This codes for CASSPRSGVYNEQFF.

The rearrangement uses TRBV18 and TRBJ2-1, with TRBD2 identical over 7 bases. CDR3 size: 16 residues. The ends lost 2 bases at V and 4 bases at J; junction bases unmatched: 8. Germline loops: CDR1 KGHSH, CDR2 LQKENI. CDR3 protein: CASSPYPSGDYNEQFF. CDR3 DNA: TGTGCCAGCTCACCATATCCTAGCGGTGATTACAATGAGCAGTTCTTC.

This clone appeared a single time. The V call is TRBV21-1, the J call TRBJ1-1; the table's D call of TRBD1 was not tested on the DNA. TRBV21-1 is designated a pseudogene. There are 14 residues in the CDR3. The CDR3 DNA follows: TGTGCCAGTGGATCGAACAGGTGGAACACTGAAGCTTTCTTT. As protein: CASGSNRWNTEAFF.

The chain is built from TRBV5-4 and TRBJ2-7; TRBD1 is a possible D gene (5 bases). This CDR3 is built from 15 residues. V was trimmed by 0 bases and J by 1 base, leaving 11 bases between them. The germline V gene encodes CDR1 SGHNT and CDR2 YYREEE (reference sequence). This CDR3 reads CASSLESGKSYEQYF. Here the CDR3 DNA reads TGTGCCAGCAGCTTGGAATCAGGGAAATCCTACGAGCAGTACTTC.

This clone was observed once. The chain couples TRBV29-1 to TRBJ2-7, with 7 bases lining up with TRBD2. There are 12 residues in the CDR3. J lost 5 bases, V lost 1 base, and 2 bases had no gene match. Looked up from germline, CDR1 is SQVTM and CDR2 is ANQGSEA. CDR3 region: CSVEGAGDEQYF. CDR3 nucleotide sequence: TGCAGCGTTGAAGGTGCGGGAGACGAGCAGTACTTC.

The chain uses TRBV14 and TRBJ2-5; 14 positions match TRBD2. V was pared by 1 base and J by 3 bases, with 4 bases of the junction left unmatched. Germline loops: CDR1 SGHDN, CDR2 FVKESK. The CDR3 totals 17 residues. CDR3 DNA: TGTGCCAGCAGCCAAGTAGGGACTAGCGGGAGAAAAGAGACCCAGTACTTC. This gives the protein CASSQVGTSGRKETQYF.

The CDR3, as DNA: TGTGCCAGCGCTCGGGACAGAGGCTACACCTTC. Its translation: CASARDRGYTF. The rearrangement joins TRBV28 to TRBJ1-2, with 7 bases fitting TRBD1. V lost 8 bases to trimming and J lost 8 bases; unmatched junction nucleotides: 5. Looked up from germline, CDR1 is MDHEN and CDR2 is SYDVKM. The CDR3 sequence is 11 residues long.

The rearrangement joins TRBV11-2 to TRBJ2-1; D ambiguous. CDR1 and CDR2 (germline): SGHAT, FQNNGV. CDR3 size: 15 residues. Between the trimmed V and J ends, which lost 4 bases and 0 bases, there was a span of 10 bases. The CDR3 nucleotides are TGTGCCAGCAGCTCAGGTCCCAGCTCCTACAATGAGCAGTTCTTC. Encoded protein: CASSSGPSSYNEQFF.

The V call is TRBV7-2, the J call TRBJ2-3; 9 bases map to TRBD2. The V and J ends lost 6 bases and 2 bases, in that order; junction bases with no gene match: 9. The CDR3 runs to 16 residues. CDR1 and CDR2 from the germline V gene are SGHTA and FQGNSA. The CDR3 region has the DNA TGTGCCAGCAGAAGTATGGCTAGCGGGGTCACAGATACGCAGTATTTT. The encoded protein is CASRSMASGVTDTQYF. Drawing the rest from reference TRBV7-2 and TRBJ2-3, the complete variable domain is GAGVSQSPSNKVTEKGKDVELRCDPISGHTALYWYRQSLGQGLEFLIYFQGNSAPDKSGLPSDRFSAERTGGSVSTLTIQRTQQEDSAVYLCASRSMASGVTDTQYFGPGTRLTVL.

The rearrangement links TRBV29-1 to TRBJ1-2; a weak D match, TRBD1 (6 bases). The V and J ends lost 6 bases and 8 bases respectively, with 10 bases between them. This CDR3 is 10 amino acids long. Germline CDR1 and CDR2: SQVTM and ANQGSEA. Written as DNA, the CDR3 is TGCAGCGTAAACAGGGACGGCTACACCTTC. Amino acids: CSVNRDGYTF.

The rearrangement joins TRBV19 to TRBJ1-2; the match to TRBD1 covers 10 bases. The CDR3 consists of 16 residues. Germline V gene lookup returns CDR1 LNHDA and CDR2 SQIVND (reference sequence). Germline trimming cut 5 bases from V and 0 bases from J; bases unmatched to any gene: 6. This CDR3 is CASSRQGASANYGYTF. The CDR3 region has the DNA TGTGCCAGTAGTCGACAGGGGGCATCGGCTAACTATGGCTACACCTTC.

The chain is built from TRBV5-1 and TRBJ2-2; TRBD1 agrees at 9 bases. Losses at the gene ends were 4 bases for V and 2 bases for J; bases not matched to a gene: 6. Germline lookup yields CDR1 SGHRS and CDR2 YFSETQ. The CDR3 extends over 16 amino acids. The CDR3 region has the DNA TGCGCCAGCAGCGGAAACAGGGGGCCCAACACCGGGGAGCTGTTTTTT. Translating gives CASSGNRGPNTGELFF.

The chain recombines TRBV5-1 with TRBJ2-1, with 9 bases lining up with TRBD2. Germline trimming cut 1 base from V and 6 bases from J; bases unmatched to any gene: 11. Germline values: CDR1 SGHRS, CDR2 YFSETQ. This CDR3 has 17 residues. The CDR3 here is CASSLTSGWGPGNEQFF. CDR3 bases: TGCGCCAGCAGCTTGACTAGCGGGTGGGGCCCGGGCAATGAGCAGTTCTTC.

This chain links TRBV25-1 with TRBJ2-5; perhaps TRBD1 as D (6 bases). Germline CDR1 is MGHDK and CDR2 is SYGVNS. The CDR3 spans 15 residues. The V and J ends lost 0 bases and 2 bases respectively, with 10 bases between them. The CDR3 DNA sequence: TGTGCCAGCAGTGAATATATTACAGGGCAAGAGACCCAGTACTTC. Translated: CASSEYITGQETQYF.

The genes are TRBV19 and TRBJ2-1; the match to TRBD2 covers 8 bases. The CDR3 is 16 amino acids. Germline lookup yields CDR1 LNHDA and CDR2 SQIVND (reference sequence). The trim removed 3 bases at V and 4 bases at J, leaving 8 bases unmatched. The CDR3 sequence: CASSITAGGSYNEQFF. The CDR3 DNA reads as TGTGCCAGTAGTATTACGGCGGGAGGATCTTACAATGAGCAGTTCTTC.